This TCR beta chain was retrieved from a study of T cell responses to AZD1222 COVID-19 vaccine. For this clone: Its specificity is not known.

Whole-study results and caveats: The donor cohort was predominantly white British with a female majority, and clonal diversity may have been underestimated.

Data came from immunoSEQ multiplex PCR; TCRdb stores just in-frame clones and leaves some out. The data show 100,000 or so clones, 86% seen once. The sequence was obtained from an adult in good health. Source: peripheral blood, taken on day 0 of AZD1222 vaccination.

CDR3 nucleotide sequence: TGTGCCAGCAGCGGGACAGGGAGATCGGCGGAGACCCAGTACTTC. Its translation: CASSGTGRSAETQYF. The chain carries TRBV7-3 and TRBJ2-5, with TRBD1 matching over 9 bases. With V trimmed by 5 bases and J by 5 bases, 9 bases remained unmatched. The CDR3 is 15 residues long. Germline assignment: CDR1 SGHTA and CDR2 FQGTGA.